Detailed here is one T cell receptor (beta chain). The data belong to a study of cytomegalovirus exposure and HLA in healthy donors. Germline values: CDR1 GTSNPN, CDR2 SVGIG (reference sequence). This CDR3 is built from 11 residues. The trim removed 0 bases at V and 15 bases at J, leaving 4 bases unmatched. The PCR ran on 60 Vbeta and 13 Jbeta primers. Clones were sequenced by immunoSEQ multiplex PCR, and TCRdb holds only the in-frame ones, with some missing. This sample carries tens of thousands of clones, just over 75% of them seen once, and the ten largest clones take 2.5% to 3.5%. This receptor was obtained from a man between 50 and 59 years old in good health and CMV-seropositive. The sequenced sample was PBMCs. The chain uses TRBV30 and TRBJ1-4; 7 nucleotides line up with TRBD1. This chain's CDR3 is CAWSVNRGMFF. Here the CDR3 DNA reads TGTGCCTGGAGTGTAAACAGGGGTATGTTTTTT.